The 20 T cell receptor beta chains below were found in one sample sequenced in a study of blood T cell repertoires in COVID-19. Data came from immunoSEQ multiplex PCR; TCRdb stores just in-frame clones and leaves some out. The sample yields 170,000 or so clones, around 84% seen once. The sample comprised peripheral blood. The source of these receptors is a man aged 50 or older with active or convalescent COVID-19.

This clone showed up just a few times. This rearrangement joins TRBV5-3 to TRBJ1-2, with 7 bases matching TRBD1. TRBV5-3 is classed as an ORF, of uncertain function. Trimming at V came to 5 bases and at J to 5 bases, leaving 9 bases not matched to a gene. This CDR3 spans 14 amino acids. The CDR3 DNA reads as TGTGCCAGAAGGTGGGACAGAATGCTTTATGGCTACACCTTC. It codes for CARRWDRMLYGYTF.

The genes are TRBV12-3 or TRBV12-4 and TRBJ2-7; D call uncertain. Trimming pared 6 bases from V and 5 bases from J, leaving 14 bases between. The CDR3 has 13 residues. The chain's CDR3 is CASRPNGLNEQYF. The CDR3, as DNA: TGTGCCAGCAGACCCAATGGGCTGAACGAGCAGTACTTC.

On this clone: This sample also contains other DNA sequences that code for the same CDR3. The CDR3 coding sequence is TGCGCCAGCAGCTTGACAGGGGAGAACACTGAAGCTTTCTTT. Translated: CASSLTGENTEAFF. This chain connects TRBV5-1 to TRBJ1-1; 7 positions agree with TRBD1. CDR1 SGHRS and CDR2 YFSETQ come from the germline V gene. After removal of 1 base from V and 1 base from J, the junction contained 1 base not matched to a gene. This CDR3 is 14 amino acids long.

The rearrangement uses TRBV11-3 and TRBJ2-7, with 9 nucleotides matching TRBD1. The germline V gene encodes CDR1 SGHNT and CDR2 YENEEA. With 5 bases clipped from V and 2 bases from J, the junction kept 13 bases outside the gene matches. This CDR3 spans 17 amino acids. CDR3 DNA sequence: TGTGCCAGCAGCCCCGGTGAAGGGACAGGGATACCCTACGAGCAGTACTTC. Amino acid sequence: CASSPGEGTGIPYEQYF.

The gene calls are TRBV2 and TRBJ1-1, with no clear D. Germline V gives CDR1 SNHLY, CDR2 FYNNEI. This CDR3 has 13 residues. V lost 3 bases, J lost 1 base, and 6 bases lay in between. This CDR3 is CASSDEPNTEAFF. The CDR3 nucleotides read TGTGCCAGCAGTGATGAGCCGAACACTGAAGCTTTCTTT.

V and J are TRBV6-2 or TRBV6-3 and TRBJ2-2; 8 bases align to TRBD1. This CDR3 has 14 amino acids. Germline V CDR1 and CDR2: MNHEY, SVGEGT. V was pared by 4 bases and J by 5 bases, with 3 bases of the junction left unmatched. CDR3 in DNA: TGTGCCAGCAGTTTACAGGGGGAAACCGGGGAGCTGTTTTTT. As protein: CASSLQGETGELFF.

V and J are TRBV15 and TRBJ1-1, with 7 bases lining up with TRBD1. CDR1 and CDR2 (germline): LNHNV, YYDKDF (reference sequence). J lost 1 base, V lost 1 base, and 3 bases had no gene match. The CDR3 contains 15 residues. The CDR3 here is CATSRGGQQNTEAFF. In nucleotides, the CDR3 is TGTGCCACCAGCAGAGGGGGACAGCAGAACACTGAAGCTTTCTTT. Looking up the rest from reference TRBV15 and TRBJ1-1 gives the full variable domain: DAMVIQNPRYQVTQFGKPVTLSCSQTLNHNVMYWYQQKSSQAPKLLFHYYDKDFNNEADTPDNFQSRRPNTSFCFLDIRSPGLGDTAMYLCATSRGGQQNTEAFFGQGTRLTVV.

The gene calls are TRBV6-2 or TRBV6-3 and TRBJ2-5; D is ambiguous. V lost 5 bases and J 1 base, leaving 8 bases between the germline ends. CDR3 length: 13 amino acids. Germline lookup yields CDR1 MNHEY and CDR2 SVGEGT. The CDR3 region has the DNA TGTGCCAGCAGTCAATCAGTCCAAGAGACCCAGTACTTC. Its protein is CASSQSVQETQYF.

V gene TRBV18 combines with J gene TRBJ1-2, with a weak D call TRBD1 (6 bases). Germline assignment: CDR1 KGHSH and CDR2 LQKENI. Trimming cost V 3 bases and J 4 bases, with 24 bases left between them. The CDR3 has 18 amino acids. The CDR3 is CASSPRAGGQTNVYGYTF. The CDR3 DNA is TGTGCCAGCTCACCCCGGGCCGGGGGGCAAACGAATGTCTATGGCTACACCTTC.

In nucleotides, the CDR3 is TGTGCCAGCAGCCGATCAGGGACAGGGAGAGGCTACACCTTC. It specifies CASSRSGTGRGYTF. V gene TRBV27 combines with J gene TRBJ1-2; 9 bases line up with TRBD1. The CDR3 covers 14 residues. CDR1 and CDR2 from the germline V gene are MNHEY and SMNVEV (reference sequence). V lost 6 bases to trimming and J lost 8 bases; unmatched junction nucleotides: 10.

The V call is TRBV7-3, the J call TRBJ2-3; 7 nucleotides line up with TRBD2. This CDR3 spans 15 amino acids. V shed 4 bases, J shed 5 bases, and the junction held 9 bases outside the gene matches. The germline CDR1 and CDR2 sequences are SGHTA and FQGTGA. In nucleotides, the CDR3 is TGTGCCAGCAGCTGGGGCCCACGGGGGGAAGATACGCAGTATTTT. Translating it yields CASSWGPRGEDTQYF.

The rearrangement links TRBV4-2 to TRBJ2-3, with 9 bases aligning to TRBD2. CDR1 and CDR2 (germline): LGHNA, YNFKEQ. J gave up 0 bases and V 1 base, and 8 bases lay outside the gene matches. The CDR3 loop spans 18 amino acids. The CDR3 spells CASSQVSGGSHSTDTQYF. As DNA, the CDR3 is TGTGCCAGCAGCCAAGTGAGCGGGGGGTCCCATAGCACAGATACGCAGTATTTT.

The V call is TRBV4-3, the J call TRBJ2-3, with TRBD2 matching 8 bases. Germline V gene lookup returns CDR1 LGHNA and CDR2 YSLEER. Trimming at V came to 1 base and at J to 0 bases, leaving 3 bases not matched to a gene. The CDR3 runs to 16 residues. The CDR3 loop reads CASSQGSSGSTDTQYF. Written as DNA, the CDR3 is TGCGCCAGCAGCCAAGGGTCTAGCGGGAGCACAGATACGCAGTATTTT.

In DNA form, the CDR3 reads TGTGCCAGCAAGTACCAGTTTCGAGCTTTCTTT. It is translated as CASKYQFRAFF. The J gene is TRBJ1-1, the V gene TRBV6-5, with D unclear. The CDR3 has 11 residues. CDR1 is MNHEY and CDR2 is SVGAGI in the germline V gene. V lost 7 bases and J lost 10, with 13 bases in between.

The V and J genes are TRBV2 and TRBJ1-2, with D unclear. The CDR3 loop spans 11 amino acids. The germline V gene has CDR1 SNHLY and CDR2 FYNNEI. V lost 7 bases and J lost 4, with 7 bases in between. This chain's CDR3 is CASKQVYGYTF. The CDR3 DNA is TGTGCCAGCAAGCAGGTCTATGGCTACACCTTC. The whole variable domain, filled in from reference TRBV2 and TRBJ1-2, reads EPEVTQTPSHQVTQMGQEVILRCVPISNHLYFYWYRQILGQKVEFLVSFYNNEISEKSEIFDDQFSVERPDGSNFTLKIRSTKLEDSAMYFCASKQVYGYTFGSGTRLTVV.

This chain connects TRBV20-1 to TRBJ2-1; 8 bases align to TRBD2. Unmatched junction bases numbered 14, after V lost 3 bases and J lost 10 bases. Germline lookup yields CDR1 DFQATT and CDR2 SNEGSKA (reference sequence). CDR3 size: 15 residues. The CDR3 is CSASPSGGYNAEQFF. The CDR3, as DNA: TGCAGTGCTAGTCCCAGCGGGGGCTACAATGCCGAGCAGTTCTTC.

This clone has only a few counts. The chain employs TRBV29-1 and TRBJ2-5, with TRBD2 matching 11 bases. Per germline, CDR1 SQVTM and CDR2 ANQGSEA. V trimming: 4 bases; J trimming: 4 bases; junction bases outside the gene matches: 11. CDR3 length: 16 amino acids. The CDR3 here is CSVAASGGTLRETQYF. Written as DNA, the CDR3 is TGCAGCGTTGCGGCTAGCGGGGGGACCTTAAGAGAGACCCAGTACTTC.

The chain combines TRBV19 with TRBJ1-5, with 9 positions matching TRBD1. The germline CDR1 and CDR2 sequences are LNHDA and SQIVND (reference sequence). There are 12 residues in the CDR3. J gave up 7 bases and V 8 bases, and 3 bases lay outside the gene matches. CDR3 DNA sequence: TGTGCCAGTCAGGACAGGGGCCAGCCCCAGCATTTT. This sequence encodes CASQDRGQPQHF.

This chain links TRBV7-9 with TRBJ1-6; TRBD1 aligns across 9 bases. V shed 4 bases and J 7 bases; nucleotides not matched to a gene: 5. Germline loops: CDR1 SEHNR, CDR2 FQNEAQ (reference sequence). The CDR3 has 15 amino acids. The CDR3 nucleotides are TGTGCCAGCAGCTATGGGACAGGGATAAATTCACCCCTCCACTTT. Translating gives CASSYGTGINSPLHF.

J is TRBJ2-5 and V is TRBV27; 7 nucleotides agree with TRBD1. CDR1 and CDR2 from the germline V gene are MNHEY and SMNVEV (reference sequence). With 2 bases clipped from V and 5 bases from J, the junction kept 8 bases outside the gene matches. The CDR3 loop spans 15 amino acids. The CDR3 DNA reads as TGTGCCAGCAGTTTAGTAGGGGGCGGAATTGAGACCCAGTACTTC. Protein product: CASSLVGGGIETQYF.